This TCR beta chain derives from a study of cytomegalovirus exposure and HLA in healthy donors. Study-level results: Association of approximately 16,000 TCR beta sequences with HLA alleles was found at 0.05 false discovery rate in a later analysis. Reports showed the classifier diagnosing cytomegalovirus status with high specificity and sensitivity. It was shown in a later analysis that HLA-associated TCR beta chains were more clonally expanded than other, equally common chains.

With 60 Vbeta and 13 Jbeta primers, the PCR was carried out. Sequencing used immunoSEQ multiplex PCR; TCRdb keeps in-frame clones, though not all of them. There are about 150,000 clones in the sample; approximately 76% occur only once, and approximately 5.4% lies in the top ten. Remarks on this clone: Its specificity is unknown.

Germline lookup yields CDR1 SGHKS and CDR2 YYEKEE (reference sequence). With 7 bases clipped from V and 3 bases from J, the junction kept 10 bases outside the gene matches. The length of the CDR3 is 14 residues. The clonotype originates from a woman aged 18-29 years in good health and CMV-seropositive. Sequencing input: PBMCs. The genes are TRBV5-5 and TRBJ2-7; 7 positions agree with TRBD1. CDR3 protein: CASGRQGNGYEQYF. CDR3 nucleotide sequence: TGTGCCAGCGGAAGACAGGGAAACGGCTACGAGCAGTACTTC.